The entry that follows covers one T cell receptor (beta chain) sequence. The antigen remains unidentified. The data were obtained in a study of long-term antiretroviral therapy in people with HIV. At the survey level, the v3.0 immunoSEQ assay was run. Produced via immunoSEQ multiplex PCR; TCRdb's table is partial and in-frame only. The sample contains tens of thousands of clones, about 83% of which appear only once. Study-wide results and limits: Blood specimens, gathered between the mid-2000s and the late 2010s, were possibly obtained under older ART regimens. Pre-ART clonal expansion yielded clones that dominated the repertoire at all time points. Missing from the dataset were any data on ART adherence, viral resistance or therapy changes.

This receptor was obtained from a man between 40 and 49 years old with HIV. Sequenced material: unsorted PBMCs, taken 4.7 to 5 years after starting antiretroviral therapy.

This CDR3 is CASSPPGDPSYEQYF. The CDR3 DNA reads as TGTGCCAGCAGCCCCCCGGGAGATCCCTCCTACGAGCAGTACTTC. The chain has TRBV7-9 and TRBJ2-7; D possibly corresponds to TRBD2 (6 bases). Germline assignment: CDR1 SEHNR and CDR2 FQNEAQ (reference sequence). V lost 5 bases, J lost 0 bases, and 14 bases lay in between. The CDR3 consists of 15 residues.